What follows describes a single T cell receptor beta chain. The data belong to a study of blood T cell repertoires in COVID-19. About the research overall: Samples representing acute and convalescent COVID-19 were sourced from the United States, Italy and Spain. The analysed material was cDNA or gDNA that came from T cells, B-cell-depleted T cells, or PBMCs.

Original methodology: For nucleated cells, counts were estimated from reference gene primer amplification. Sequencing used immunoSEQ multiplex PCR; TCRdb keeps in-frame clones, though not all of them. D and trimming come from the DNA, and the V and J calls and clone size come from that table. The sample lists approximately 150,000 clones, more than 70% occurring once. The CDR3 has 12 residues. The V and J ends lost 5 bases and 6 bases respectively, with 10 bases between them. Germline CDR1 SGHAT, CDR2 FQNNGV. The origin of this receptor is a woman aged 55 to 70 with acute or convalescent COVID-19. The sample was peripheral blood. The V and J genes are TRBV11-2 and TRBJ1-1; D unclear. DNA of the CDR3: TGTGCCAGCAGCCGGGAATGGGCTGAAGCTTTCTTT. Protein sequence: CASSREWAEAFF.